The clone carrying this T cell receptor beta chain was observed a handful of times. The CDR3 extends over 14 amino acids. V lost 2 bases and J lost 17; bases outside the gene matches: 10. Looked up from germline, CDR1 is MNHNY and CDR2 is SVGAGI (reference sequence). These data belong to a study of CD8+ T cells in alopecia areata. Indicated treatment: oral pan-JAK inhibitor, 5-10 mg twice daily. As the sequencing template, cDNA was produced by extracting RNA and reverse transcribing it. The repertoire was sequenced with immunoSEQ multiplex PCR; TCRdb's copy has only in-frame clones and lacks some. The sample has about 180,000 clones, about 53% seen once.

The V and J genes are TRBV6-6 and TRBJ1-4, with 11 bases that match TRBD1. This TCR was sampled from a human donor with alopecia areata. The specimen comprised CD8+ T cells sorted from blood, sampled at week 24, from a patient treated with tofacitinib. This CDR3 reads CASSYEPGTGGFFF. DNA of the CDR3: TGTGCCAGCAGTTACGAGCCCGGGACAGGGGGATTCTTTTTT.